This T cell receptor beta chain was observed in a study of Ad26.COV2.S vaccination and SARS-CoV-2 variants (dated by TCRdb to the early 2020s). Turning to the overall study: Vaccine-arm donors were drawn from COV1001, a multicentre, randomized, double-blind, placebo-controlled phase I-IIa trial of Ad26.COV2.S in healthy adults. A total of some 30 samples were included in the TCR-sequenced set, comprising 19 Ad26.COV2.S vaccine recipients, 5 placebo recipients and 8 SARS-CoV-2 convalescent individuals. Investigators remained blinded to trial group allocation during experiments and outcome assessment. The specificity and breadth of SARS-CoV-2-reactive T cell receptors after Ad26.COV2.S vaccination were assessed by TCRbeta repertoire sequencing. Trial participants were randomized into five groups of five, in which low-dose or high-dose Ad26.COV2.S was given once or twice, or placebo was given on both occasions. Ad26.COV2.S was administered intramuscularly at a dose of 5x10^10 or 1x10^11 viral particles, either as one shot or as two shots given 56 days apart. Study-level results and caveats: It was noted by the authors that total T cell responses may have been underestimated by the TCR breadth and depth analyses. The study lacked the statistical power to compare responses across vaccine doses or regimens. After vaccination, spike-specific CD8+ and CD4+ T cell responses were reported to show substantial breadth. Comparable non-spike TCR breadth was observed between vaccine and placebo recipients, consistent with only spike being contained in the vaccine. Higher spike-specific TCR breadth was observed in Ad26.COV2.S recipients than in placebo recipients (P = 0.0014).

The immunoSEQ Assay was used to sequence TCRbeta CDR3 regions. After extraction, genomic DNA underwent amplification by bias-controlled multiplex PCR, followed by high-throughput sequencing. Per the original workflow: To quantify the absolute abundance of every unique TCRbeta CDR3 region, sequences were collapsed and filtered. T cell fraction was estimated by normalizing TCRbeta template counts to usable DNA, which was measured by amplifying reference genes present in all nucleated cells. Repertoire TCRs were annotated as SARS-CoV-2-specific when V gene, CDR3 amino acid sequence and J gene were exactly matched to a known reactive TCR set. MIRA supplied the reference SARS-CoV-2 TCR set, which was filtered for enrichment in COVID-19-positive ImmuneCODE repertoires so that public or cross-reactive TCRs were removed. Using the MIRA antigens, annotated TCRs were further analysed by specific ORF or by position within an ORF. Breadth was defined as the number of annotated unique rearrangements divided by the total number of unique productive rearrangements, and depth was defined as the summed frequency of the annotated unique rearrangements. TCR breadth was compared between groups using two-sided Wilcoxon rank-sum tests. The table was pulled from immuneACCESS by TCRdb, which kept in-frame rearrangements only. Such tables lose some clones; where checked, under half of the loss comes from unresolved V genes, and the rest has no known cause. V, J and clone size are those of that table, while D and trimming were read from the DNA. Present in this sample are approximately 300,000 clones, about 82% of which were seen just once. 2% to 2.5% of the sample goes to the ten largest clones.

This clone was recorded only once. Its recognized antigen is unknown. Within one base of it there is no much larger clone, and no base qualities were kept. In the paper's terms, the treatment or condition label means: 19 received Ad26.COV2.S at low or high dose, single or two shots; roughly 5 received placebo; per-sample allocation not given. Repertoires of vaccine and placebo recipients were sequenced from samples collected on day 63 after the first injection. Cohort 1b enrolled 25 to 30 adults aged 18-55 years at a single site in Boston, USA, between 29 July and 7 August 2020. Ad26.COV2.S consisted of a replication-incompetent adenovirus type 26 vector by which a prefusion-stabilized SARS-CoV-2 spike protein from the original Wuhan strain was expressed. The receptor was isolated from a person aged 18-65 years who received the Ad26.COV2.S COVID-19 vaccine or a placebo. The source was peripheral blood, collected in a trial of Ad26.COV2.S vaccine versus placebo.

Here is the DNA: TGTGCCAGCAGCCCCAGGGTCCAGGGGGACACCTTC. Translated, this is CASSPRVQGDTF. The chain uses TRBV28 and TRBJ1-2; a stretch of 7 junction bases matches TRBD1. The germline V gene sets CDR1 to MDHEN and CDR2 to SYDVKM. Measured from the cysteine to the phenylalanine, the CDR3 is 12 residues long. Only the CDR3 region is kept as DNA, spanning 36 bases read in frame from base 1. V is trimmed back by 6 bases and J by 12 bases, and the junction contains 10 bases that no gene match accounts for.